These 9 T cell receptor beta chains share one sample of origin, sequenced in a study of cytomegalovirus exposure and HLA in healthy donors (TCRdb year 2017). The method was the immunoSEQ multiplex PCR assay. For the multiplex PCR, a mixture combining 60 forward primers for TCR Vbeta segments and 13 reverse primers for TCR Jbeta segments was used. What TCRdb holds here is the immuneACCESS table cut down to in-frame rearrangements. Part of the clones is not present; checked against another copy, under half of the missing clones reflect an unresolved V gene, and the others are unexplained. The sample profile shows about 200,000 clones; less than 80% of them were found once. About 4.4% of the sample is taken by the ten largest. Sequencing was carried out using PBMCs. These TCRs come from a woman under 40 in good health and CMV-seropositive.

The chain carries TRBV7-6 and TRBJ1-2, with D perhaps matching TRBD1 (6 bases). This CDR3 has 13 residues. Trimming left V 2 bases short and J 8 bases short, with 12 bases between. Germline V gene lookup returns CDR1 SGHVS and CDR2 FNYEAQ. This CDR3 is CASSLLTGRGYTF. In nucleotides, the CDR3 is TGTGCCAGCAGCTTACTTACAGGGCGCGGCTACACCTTC.

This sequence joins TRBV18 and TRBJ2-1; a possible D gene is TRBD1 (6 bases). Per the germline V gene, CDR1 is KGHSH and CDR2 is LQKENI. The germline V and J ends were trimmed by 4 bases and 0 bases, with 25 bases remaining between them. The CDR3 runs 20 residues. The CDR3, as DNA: TGTGCCAGCTCACTCCACGTGGGACATGACTTGCCGGGCTCCTACAATGAGCAGTTCTTC. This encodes CASSLHVGHDLPGSYNEQFF.

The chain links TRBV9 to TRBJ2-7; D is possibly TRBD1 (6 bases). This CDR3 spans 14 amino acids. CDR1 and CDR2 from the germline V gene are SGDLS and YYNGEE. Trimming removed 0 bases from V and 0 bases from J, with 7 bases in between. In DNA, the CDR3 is TGTGCCAGCAGCGTAGAGGGACACTCCTACGAGCAGTACTTC. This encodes CASSVEGHSYEQYF.

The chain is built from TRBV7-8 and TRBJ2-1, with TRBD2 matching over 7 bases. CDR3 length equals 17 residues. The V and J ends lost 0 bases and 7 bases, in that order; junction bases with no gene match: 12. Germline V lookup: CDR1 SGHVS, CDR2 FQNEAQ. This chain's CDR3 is CASSLAGGWGGSNEQFF. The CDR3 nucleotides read TGTGCCAGCAGCTTAGCGGGGGGGTGGGGTGGGTCTAATGAGCAGTTCTTC.

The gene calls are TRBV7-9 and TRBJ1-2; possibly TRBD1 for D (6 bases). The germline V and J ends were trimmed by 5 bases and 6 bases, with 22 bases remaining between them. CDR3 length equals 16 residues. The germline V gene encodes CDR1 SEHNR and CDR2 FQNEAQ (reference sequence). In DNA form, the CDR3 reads TGTGCCAGCAGCCAGACCGGGACAAGGTCTTACAATGGCTACACCTTC. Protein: CASSQTGTRSYNGYTF.

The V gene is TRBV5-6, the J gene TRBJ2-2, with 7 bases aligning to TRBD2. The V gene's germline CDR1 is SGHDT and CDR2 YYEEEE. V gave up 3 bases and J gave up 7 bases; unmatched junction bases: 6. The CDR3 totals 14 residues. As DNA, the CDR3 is TGTGCCAGCAGCTCCGGGACTACGGTCGGGGAGCTGTTTTTT. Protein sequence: CASSSGTTVGELFF.

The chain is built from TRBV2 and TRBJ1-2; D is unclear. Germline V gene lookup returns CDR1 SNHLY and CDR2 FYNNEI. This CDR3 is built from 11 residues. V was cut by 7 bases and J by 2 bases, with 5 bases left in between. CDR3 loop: CASIQNYGYTF. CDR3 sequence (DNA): TGTGCCAGCATTCAGAACTATGGCTACACCTTC.

The CDR3 DNA reads as TGTGCCAGCAGCAGTCACAGGGGCCCCAAGAAGAACACTAACTATGGCTACACCTTC. This translates into CASSSHRGPKKNTNYGYTF. V gene TRBV7-6 combines with J gene TRBJ1-2; 7 bases line up with TRBD1. Unmatched junction bases numbered 18, after V lost 5 bases and J lost 0 bases. Germline CDR1 reads SGHVS; CDR2 reads FNYEAQ. The CDR3 loop spans 19 amino acids.

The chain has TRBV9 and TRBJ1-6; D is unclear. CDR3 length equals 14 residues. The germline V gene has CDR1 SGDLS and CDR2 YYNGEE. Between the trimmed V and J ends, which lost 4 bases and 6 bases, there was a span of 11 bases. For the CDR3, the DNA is TGTGCCAGCAGCCCCGACGGAGGTAATTCACCCCTCCACTTT. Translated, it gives CASSPDGGNSPLHF.